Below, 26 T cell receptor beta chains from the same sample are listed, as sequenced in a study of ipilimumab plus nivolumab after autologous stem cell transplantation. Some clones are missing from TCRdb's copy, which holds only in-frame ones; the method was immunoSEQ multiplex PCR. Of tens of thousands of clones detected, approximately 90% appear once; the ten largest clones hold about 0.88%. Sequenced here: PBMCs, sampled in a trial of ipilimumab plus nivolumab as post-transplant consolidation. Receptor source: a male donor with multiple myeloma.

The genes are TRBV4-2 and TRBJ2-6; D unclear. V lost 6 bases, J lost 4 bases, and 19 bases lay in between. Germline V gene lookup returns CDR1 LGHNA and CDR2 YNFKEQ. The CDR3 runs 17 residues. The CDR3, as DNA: TGTGCCAGCAGATCAATCTTGGCAAGGATAGGGGCCAACGTCCTGACTTTC. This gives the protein CASRSILARIGANVLTF.

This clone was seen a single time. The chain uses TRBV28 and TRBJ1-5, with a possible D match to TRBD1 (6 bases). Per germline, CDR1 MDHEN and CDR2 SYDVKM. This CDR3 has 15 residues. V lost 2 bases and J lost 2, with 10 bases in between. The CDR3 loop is CASSLGPGGNQPQHF. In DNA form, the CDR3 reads TGTGCCAGCAGTTTAGGGCCAGGGGGCAATCAGCCCCAGCATTTT.

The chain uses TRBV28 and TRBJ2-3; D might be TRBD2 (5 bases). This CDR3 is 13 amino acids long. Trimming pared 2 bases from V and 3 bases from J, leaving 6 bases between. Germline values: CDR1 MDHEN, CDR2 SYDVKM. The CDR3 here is CASSLRGTDTQYF. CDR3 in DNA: TGTGCCAGCAGTTTACGGGGAACAGATACGCAGTATTTT. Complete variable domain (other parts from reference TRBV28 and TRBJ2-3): DVKVTQSSRYLVKRTGEKVFLECVQDMDHENMFWYRQDPGLGLRLIYFSYDVKMKEKGDIPEGYSVSREKKERFSLILESASTNQTSMYLCASSLRGTDTQYFGPGTRLTVL.

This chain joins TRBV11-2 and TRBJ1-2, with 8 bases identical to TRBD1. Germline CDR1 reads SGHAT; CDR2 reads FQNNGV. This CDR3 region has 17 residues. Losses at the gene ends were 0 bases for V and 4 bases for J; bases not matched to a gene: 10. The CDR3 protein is CASSLDVWQGAGYGYTF. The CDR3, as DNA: TGTGCCAGCAGCTTAGACGTCTGGCAGGGGGCGGGCTATGGCTACACCTTC. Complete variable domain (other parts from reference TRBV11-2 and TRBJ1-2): EAGVAQSPRYKIIEKRQSVAFWCNPISGHATLYWYQQILGQGPKLLIQFQNNGVVDDSQLPKDRFSAERLKGVDSTLKIQPAKLEDSAVYLCASSLDVWQGAGYGYTFGSGTRLTVV.

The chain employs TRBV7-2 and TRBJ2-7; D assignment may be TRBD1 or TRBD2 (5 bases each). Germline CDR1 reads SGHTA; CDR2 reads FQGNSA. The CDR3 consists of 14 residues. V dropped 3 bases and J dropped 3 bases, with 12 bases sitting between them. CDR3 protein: CASSLTARDYEQYF. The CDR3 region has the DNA TGTGCCAGCAGCTTGACAGCGAGGGACTACGAGCAGTACTTC.

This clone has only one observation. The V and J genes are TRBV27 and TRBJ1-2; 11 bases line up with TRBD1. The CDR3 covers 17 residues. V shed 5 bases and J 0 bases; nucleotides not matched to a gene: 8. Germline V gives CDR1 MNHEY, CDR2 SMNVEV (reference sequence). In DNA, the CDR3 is TGTGCCAGCAGTCAATCGGGACAGGGGGTCTCTAACTATGGCTACACCTTC. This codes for CASSQSGQGVSNYGYTF.

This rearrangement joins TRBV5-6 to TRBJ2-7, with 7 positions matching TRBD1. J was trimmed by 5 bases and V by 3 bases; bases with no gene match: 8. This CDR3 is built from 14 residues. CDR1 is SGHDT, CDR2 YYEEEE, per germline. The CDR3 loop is CASSSEQGLHEQYF. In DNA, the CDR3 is TGTGCCAGCAGCTCCGAACAGGGGCTTCACGAGCAGTACTTC.

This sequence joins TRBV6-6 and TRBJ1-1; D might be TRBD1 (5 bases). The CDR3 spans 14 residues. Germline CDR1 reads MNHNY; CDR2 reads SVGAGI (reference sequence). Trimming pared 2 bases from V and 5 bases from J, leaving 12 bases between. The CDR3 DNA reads TGTGCCAGCAGTTACCGGGGACGGGGAACTGAAGCTTTCTTT. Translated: CASSYRGRGTEAFF.

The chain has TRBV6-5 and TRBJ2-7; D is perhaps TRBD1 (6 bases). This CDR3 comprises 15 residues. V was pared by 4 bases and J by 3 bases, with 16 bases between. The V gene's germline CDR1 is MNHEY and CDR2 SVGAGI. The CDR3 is CASSSSGQGHYEQYF. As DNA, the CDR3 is TGTGCCAGCAGTTCCTCGGGGCAGGGACACTACGAGCAGTACTTC.

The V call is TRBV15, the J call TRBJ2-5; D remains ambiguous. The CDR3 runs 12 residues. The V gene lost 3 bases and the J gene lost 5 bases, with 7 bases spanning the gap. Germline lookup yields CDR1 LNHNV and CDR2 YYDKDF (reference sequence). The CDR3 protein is CATSSPFETQYF. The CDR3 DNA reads TGTGCCACCAGCAGTCCCTTTGAGACCCAGTACTTC.

This CDR3 reads CASSTLFTRGTYEQYF. Here the CDR3 DNA reads TGTGCCAGTAGTACACTATTTACCCGAGGGACCTACGAGCAGTACTTC. The V gene is TRBV19, the J gene TRBJ2-5; D perhaps matches TRBD2 (5 bases). Gene TRBJ2-7 matches the end of the DNA better, so the J call may be wrong. This CDR3 contains 16 residues. The germline V gene encodes CDR1 LNHDA and CDR2 SQIVND (reference sequence).

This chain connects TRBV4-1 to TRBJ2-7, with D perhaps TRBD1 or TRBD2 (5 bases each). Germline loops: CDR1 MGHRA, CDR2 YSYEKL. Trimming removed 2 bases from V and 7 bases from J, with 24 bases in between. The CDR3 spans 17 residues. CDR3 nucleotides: TGCGCCAGCAGCCAAAATAAAGGAAGATATTTTTGGGGGGAGCAGTACTTC. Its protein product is CASSQNKGRYFWGEQYF.

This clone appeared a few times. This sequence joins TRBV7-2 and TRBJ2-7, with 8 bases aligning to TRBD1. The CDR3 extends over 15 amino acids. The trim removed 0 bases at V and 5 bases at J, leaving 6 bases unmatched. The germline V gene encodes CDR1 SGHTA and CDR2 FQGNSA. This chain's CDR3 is CASSLAQDRVHEQYF. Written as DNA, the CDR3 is TGTGCCAGCAGCTTAGCCCAGGACAGGGTCCACGAGCAGTACTTC. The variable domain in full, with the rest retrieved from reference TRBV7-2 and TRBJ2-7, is GAGVSQSPSNKVTEKGKDVELRCDPISGHTALYWYRQSLGQGLEFLIYFQGNSAPDKSGLPSDRFSAERTGGSVSTLTIQRTQQEDSAVYLCASSLAQDRVHEQYFGPGTRLTVT.

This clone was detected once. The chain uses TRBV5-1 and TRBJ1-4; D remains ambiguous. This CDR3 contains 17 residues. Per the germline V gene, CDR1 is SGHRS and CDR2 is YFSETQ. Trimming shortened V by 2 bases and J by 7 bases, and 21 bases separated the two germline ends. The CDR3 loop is CASSFGVSGEEVEKLFF. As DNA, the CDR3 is TGCGCCAGCAGCTTTGGGGTTTCCGGGGAGGAAGTTGAAAAACTGTTTTTT.

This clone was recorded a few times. The CDR3 is CASSEPAQQGDGYTF. In nucleotides, the CDR3 is TGTGCCAGCAGTGAACCGGCCCAACAGGGGGATGGCTACACCTTC. The V and J genes are TRBV28 and TRBJ1-2; 8 nucleotides agree with TRBD1. With V trimmed by 5 bases and J by 6 bases, 11 bases remained unmatched. Germline V gives CDR1 MDHEN, CDR2 SYDVKM. CDR3 length: 15 amino acids.

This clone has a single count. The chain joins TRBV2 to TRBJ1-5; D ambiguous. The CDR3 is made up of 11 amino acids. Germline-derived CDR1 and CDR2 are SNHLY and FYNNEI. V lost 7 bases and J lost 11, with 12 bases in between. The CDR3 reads CASKRAKAQHF. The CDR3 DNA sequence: TGTGCCAGCAAGAGGGCGAAGGCCCAGCATTTT.

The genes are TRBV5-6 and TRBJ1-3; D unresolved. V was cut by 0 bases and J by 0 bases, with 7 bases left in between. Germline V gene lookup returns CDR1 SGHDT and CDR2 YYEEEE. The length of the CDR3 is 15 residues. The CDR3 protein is CASSLGGSSGNTIYF. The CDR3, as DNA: TGTGCCAGCAGCTTGGGCGGATCCTCTGGAAACACCATATATTTT.

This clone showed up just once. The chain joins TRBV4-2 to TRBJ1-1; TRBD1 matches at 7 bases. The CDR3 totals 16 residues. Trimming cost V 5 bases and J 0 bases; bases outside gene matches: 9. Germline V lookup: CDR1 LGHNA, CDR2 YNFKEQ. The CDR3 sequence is CASSLVGQNMNTEAFF. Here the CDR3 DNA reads TGTGCCAGCAGCTTGGTGGGACAGAATATGAACACTGAAGCTTTCTTT.

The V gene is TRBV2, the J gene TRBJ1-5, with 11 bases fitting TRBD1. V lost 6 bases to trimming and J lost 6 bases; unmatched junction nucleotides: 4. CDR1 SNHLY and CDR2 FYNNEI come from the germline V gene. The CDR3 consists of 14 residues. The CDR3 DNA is TGTGCCAGCAGACCGGGACAGGGGGGTCAGCCCCAGCATTTT. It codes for CASRPGQGGQPQHF.

CDR3 sequence: CASSLQLGQTDTQYF. The CDR3 DNA follows: TGTGCCAGCAGTTTACAGCTCGGGCAGACAGATACGCAGTATTTT. The chain carries TRBV27 and TRBJ2-3; D gene uncertain. V was pared by 2 bases and J by 3 bases, with 12 bases between. The germline V gene encodes CDR1 MNHEY and CDR2 SMNVEV (reference sequence). CDR3 length equals 15 residues.

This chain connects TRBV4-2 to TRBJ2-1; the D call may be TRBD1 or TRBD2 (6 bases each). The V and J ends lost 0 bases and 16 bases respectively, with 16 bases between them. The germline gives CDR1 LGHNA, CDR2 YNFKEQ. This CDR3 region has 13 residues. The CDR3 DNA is TGTGCCAGCAGCCAAGATCGAGGGGGGAGAAAATTCTTC. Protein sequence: CASSQDRGGRKFF.

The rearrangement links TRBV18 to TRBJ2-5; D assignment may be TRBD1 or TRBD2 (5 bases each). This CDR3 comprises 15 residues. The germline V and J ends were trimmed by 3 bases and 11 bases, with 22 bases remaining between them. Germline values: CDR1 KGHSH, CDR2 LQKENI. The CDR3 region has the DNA TGTGCCAGCTCACCTATTCAGGACATCGGGACGGGTCAGTACTTC. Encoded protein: CASSPIQDIGTGQYF.

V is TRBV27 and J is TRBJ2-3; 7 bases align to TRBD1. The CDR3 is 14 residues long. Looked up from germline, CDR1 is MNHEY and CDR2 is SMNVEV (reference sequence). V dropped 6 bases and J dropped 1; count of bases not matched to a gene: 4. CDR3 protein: CASSLGTGTDTQYF. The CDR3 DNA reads TGTGCCAGCAGCCTCGGGACAGGCACAGATACGCAGTATTTT.

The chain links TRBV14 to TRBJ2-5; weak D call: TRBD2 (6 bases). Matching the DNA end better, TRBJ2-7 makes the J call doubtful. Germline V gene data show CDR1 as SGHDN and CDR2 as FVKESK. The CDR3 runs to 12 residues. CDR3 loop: CASSGGIYEQYF. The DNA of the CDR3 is TGTGCCAGCAGCGGCGGGATATACGAGCAGTACTTC.

The CDR3 DNA is TGTGCCAGCACTGGCACTAGGGGTAGCCAGCCCCAGCATTTT. Its translation: CASTGTRGSQPQHF. The rearrangement links TRBV2 to TRBJ1-5; tentative D call: TRBD1 (5 bases). Germline V gives CDR1 SNHLY, CDR2 FYNNEI. CDR3 length: 14 amino acids. The ends were cut back, 7 bases at V and 7 bases at J, with 17 bases in the middle.

The CDR3 DNA reads TGTGCCAGCAGTTTATTCAGGGAGAGGATCACTGAAGCTTTCTTT. It is translated as CASSLFRERITEAFF. This chain links TRBV27 with TRBJ1-1; possibly TRBD1 for D (5 bases). Germline V gives CDR1 MNHEY, CDR2 SMNVEV (reference sequence). This CDR3 has 15 residues. Trimming stripped 1 base from V and 4 bases from J, with 13 bases between.